This T cell receptor (beta chain) derives from a study of blood T cell repertoires in COVID-19. Study in general: Samples representing acute and convalescent COVID-19 were sourced from the United States, Italy and Spain. Sample material is recorded as cDNA or gDNA derived from T cells, B-cell-depleted T cells, or PBMCs.

This CDR3 has 11 residues. V shed 4 bases and J shed 7 bases, with 8 bases lying between them. Germline values: CDR1 SEHNR, CDR2 FQNEAQ (reference sequence). Seattle patient enrollment occurred during active infection, with longitudinal follow-up thereafter. Original processing notes: Cell counts per sample came from amplifying reference gene primers. This table comes from immunoSEQ multiplex PCR, and its TCRdb copy is limited to in-frame clones, with some not included. The D gene and trimming were derived from the DNA, and the V and J assignments and clone size from that table. The sample includes about 170,000 clones, around 81% of them seen just once.

This receptor was obtained from a woman older than 75 with COVID-19, enrolled during active disease. The gene calls are TRBV7-9 and TRBJ2-7, with D tentatively TRBD2 (5 bases). Source material: peripheral blood. Written as DNA, the CDR3 is TGTGCCAGCAGCTCAGGCGGGGAGCAGTACTTC. The encoded protein is CASSSGGEQYF.